This T cell receptor beta chain stems from a study of glioma-infiltrating T cells after dendritic cell vaccination (dated by TCRdb to the mid-2010s). Background on the whole study: Of the approximately 15 glioblastoma patients in the cohort, all drawn from Phase I and II dendritic cell vaccination trials, 9 were newly diagnosed and 6 had recurrent disease. Patients received autologous tumor lysate-pulsed dendritic cell vaccination between about 2003 and 2013. The vaccine was prepared from monocyte-derived dendritic cells that were cultured for seven days with IL-4 and GM-CSF and then pulsed overnight with autologous tumor lysate. Each patient got three intradermal injections of the dendritic cell vaccine, spaced at biweekly intervals, in the arm below the axilla. In glioblastoma patients vaccinated with dendritic cells, deep sequencing of TCR beta CDR3 regions served to measure the amount of tumor-infiltrating lymphocytes and to compare repertoires between tumor and blood. Survival after dendritic cell vaccination was correlated with TCR sequencing metrics, such as TIL content and the overlap between tumor and blood repertoires. What the research found in general, with its limitations: The cohort was small and heterogeneous, and full blood and tumor sets were available for few patients, with initial-recurrent tumor pairs available for even fewer patients. Longer time to progression and overall survival after dendritic cell vaccination were predicted by higher estimated pretreatment TIL content. TCR clonality showed no direct relationship with survival, which suggests that a diverse polyclonal response may be important. The three-group TCR overlap response model was described as speculative and requiring prospective validation.

Patients were selected for having adequate residual fresh-frozen tumor tissue and more than two years of available survival data. None of the glioblastoma patients carried an isocitrate dehydrogenase mutation, although molecular status otherwise varied. PBMC collection took place before vaccination, two weeks after the third vaccination, and at tumor progression if progression occurred. Genomic DNA was extracted with the Qiagen DNeasy Blood extraction Kit. This clone was detected a few times. Its antigen target is currently unknown. Base qualities are not recorded, but no much larger clone differs from it by a single base. Using the immunoSEQ assay, TCRB CDR3 regions were amplified from roughly 1.8 micrograms of genomic DNA, or from all available DNA when less than that was on hand. The multiplex PCR employed 60 forward primers targeting TCR V beta segments and 13 reverse primers targeting J beta segments. To estimate reads per starting template, synthetic control templates were spiked into each sample at limiting dilution. The Illumina HiSeq System generated 87 bp sequencing reads. The source study handled its data this way. PCR and sequencing errors were removed by merging closely related sequences with a nearest neighbor algorithm. TCR overlap was defined as the percentage of unique tumor TCR beta sequences that were also present in the same patient's peripheral blood. The source is immuneACCESS, and TCRdb retained only in-frame sequences with V and J called. Part of the clones is not carried over; for the studies checked, unresolved V genes explain less than half of this, and the remainder is unexplained. V, J and clone size were drawn from that table, and D and trimming were deduced from the DNA. This sample is represented by over 70,000 clones; 82% of them were singletons. About 2% of the sample lies in the top ten.

This material consisted of blood, taken before dendritic cell vaccination. This TCR was sampled from a human donor with glioblastoma.

CDR3 loop: CASSPDRYSGNTIYF. The DNA sequence is as follows: TGTGCCAGCAGCCCAGACAGATACTCTGGAAACACCATATATTTT. The rearranged chain carries TRBV27 and TRBJ1-3, and possibly TRBD1, on 5 matching bases. CDR3 length: 15 amino acids, cysteine to phenylalanine. Just the 45-base CDR3 DNA is kept, in frame starting at base 1. V is clipped by 6 bases and J by 0 bases, and the sequence between their germline boundaries is 12 bases long. From the germline V gene (reference sequence), CDR1 is MNHEY and CDR2 is SMNVEV.